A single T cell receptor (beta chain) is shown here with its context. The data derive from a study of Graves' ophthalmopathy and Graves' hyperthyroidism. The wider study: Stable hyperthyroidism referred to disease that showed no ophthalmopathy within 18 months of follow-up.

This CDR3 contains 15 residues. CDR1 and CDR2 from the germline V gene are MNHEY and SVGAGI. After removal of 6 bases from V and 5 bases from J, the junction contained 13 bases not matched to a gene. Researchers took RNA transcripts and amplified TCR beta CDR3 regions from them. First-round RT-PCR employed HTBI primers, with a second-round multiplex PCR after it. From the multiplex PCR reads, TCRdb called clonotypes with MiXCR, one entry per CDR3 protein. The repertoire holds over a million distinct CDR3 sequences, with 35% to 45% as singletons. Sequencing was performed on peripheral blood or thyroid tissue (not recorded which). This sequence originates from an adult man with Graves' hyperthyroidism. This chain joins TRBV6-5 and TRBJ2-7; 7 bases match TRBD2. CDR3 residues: CASRATSAISHEQYF. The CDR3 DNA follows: TGTGCCAGCAGGGCAACTAGCGCGATTTCCCACGAGCAGTACTTC.